Described below is a single TCR beta chain sequence and its context. TCRdb re-called the 5' RACE reads, yielding one record per CDR3 amino acid sequence without DNA. Its listing shows some 99,000 distinct CDR3 sequences. From germline, CDR1 is SGDLS and CDR2 YYNGEE. The CDR3 sequence is 13 residues long. This sample was taken from a study of monozygotic twins with inflammatory bowel disease. The chain recombines TRBV9 with TRBJ2-4; TCRdb outputs TRBD2, but without DNA this stays unchecked. The source of this sequence is a human donor with ulcerative colitis or Crohn's disease, or a healthy co-twin of an affected twin (not recorded which). Specimen: blood. The CDR3 spells CASSTPGLGVQYF.